One sample yielded the 10 T cell receptor beta chains listed below, sequenced in a study of shared clonotypes between healthy human individuals. Sequencing was performed with immunoSEQ multiplex PCR; in TCRdb, only in-frame clones are kept and a portion is missing. The sample has more than 1,200,000 clones, approximately 98.5% seen once. Material for sequencing was naive CD4+ T cells sorted from blood. Subset here: CD45RA+ positively selected. Source of these receptors: a man aged 25 to 40 in good health.

V is TRBV11-2 and J is TRBJ2-5; no firm D call. The V gene lost 1 base and the J gene lost 7 bases, with 19 bases spanning the gap. Germline loops: CDR1 SGHAT, CDR2 FQNNGV. The CDR3 consists of 16 residues. The CDR3 DNA reads TGTGCCAGCAGCTTAGGGCGGCAGTCCACTGGTGGGACCCAGTACTTC. Translated, it gives CASSLGRQSTGGTQYF. Full variable domain (outside the CDR3, taken from reference TRBV11-2 and TRBJ2-5): EAGVAQSPRYKIIEKRQSVAFWCNPISGHATLYWYQQILGQGPKLLIQFQNNGVVDDSQLPKDRFSAERLKGVDSTLKIQPAKLEDSAVYLCASSLGRQSTGGTQYFGPGTRLLVL.

This clone came up once. In DNA, the CDR3 is TGTGCCAGCAGCCTTTCCCCTAGCGGGCCTTACGAGCAGTACTTC. This gives the protein CASSLSPSGPYEQYF. This chain uses TRBV13 with TRBJ2-7; 8 bases align to TRBD2. There are 15 residues in the CDR3. Germline CDR1 is PRHDT and CDR2 is FYEKMQ (reference sequence). The V and J ends lost 5 bases and 4 bases, in that order; junction bases with no gene match: 10.

The CDR3 protein is CAWSGGGRMSNEQFF. In nucleotides, the CDR3 is TGTGCCTGGAGTGGCGGGGGGAGAATGTCCAATGAGCAGTTCTTC. The V gene is TRBV30, the J gene TRBJ2-1; TRBD2 matches 8 bases. Unmatched junction bases numbered 8, after V lost 1 base and J lost 6 bases. The CDR3 length is 15 residues. Looked up from germline, CDR1 is GTSNPN and CDR2 is SVGIG (reference sequence).

V is TRBV7-2 and J is TRBJ2-2; D is uncertain. This CDR3 spans 14 amino acids. Per germline, CDR1 SGHTA and CDR2 FQGNSA. V was pared by 5 bases and J by 6 bases, with 13 bases between. Here the CDR3 reads CASSPSSSPGELFF. In DNA, the CDR3 is TGTGCCAGCAGCCCTAGTAGTTCCCCCGGGGAGCTGTTTTTT. Complete variable domain (other parts from reference TRBV7-2 and TRBJ2-2): GAGVSQSPSNKVTEKGKDVELRCDPISGHTALYWYRQSLGQGLEFLIYFQGNSAPDKSGLPSDRFSAERTGGSVSTLTIQRTQQEDSAVYLCASSPSSSPGELFFGEGSRLTVL.

V is TRBV28 and J is TRBJ2-1; tentative D call: TRBD1 (6 bases). CDR3 length: 14 amino acids. Looked up from germline, CDR1 is MDHEN and CDR2 is SYDVKM. V lost 5 bases and J lost 2, with 10 bases in between. The CDR3 loop is CASSNRDPYNEQFF. The DNA of the CDR3 is TGTGCCAGCAGTAACAGGGATCCCTACAATGAGCAGTTCTTC.

The chain employs TRBV9 and TRBJ2-5, with D tentatively TRBD1 or TRBD2 (5 bases each). There are 15 residues in the CDR3. Germline V CDR1 and CDR2: SGDLS, YYNGEE. Deletions cut 4 bases from V and 3 bases from J, with 16 bases between. The CDR3 is CASSFQSGRKETQYF. The CDR3 coding sequence is TGTGCCAGCAGCTTCCAATCGGGACGAAAAGAGACCCAGTACTTC. Full variable domain (rest looked up from reference TRBV9 and TRBJ2-5): DSGVTQTPKHLITATGQRVTLRCSPRSGDLSVYWYQQSLDQGLQFLIQYYNGEERAKGNILERFSAQQFPDLHSELNLSSLELGDSALYFCASSFQSGRKETQYFGPGTRLLVL.

Comments on this clone: Distinct nucleotide sequences in the sample also encode this CDR3. The chain combines TRBV28 with TRBJ2-7, with TRBD1 matching over 9 bases. From germline, CDR1 is MDHEN and CDR2 SYDVKM. This CDR3 has 15 amino acids. The V segment lost 4 bases and the J segment 3 bases; nucleotides outside the gene matches: 7. The CDR3 region is CASSSAGTGSYEQYF. The CDR3 bases are TGTGCCAGCAGTTCAGCCGGGACAGGGAGCTACGAGCAGTACTTC.

Only one count was recorded for this clone. V usage is TRBV18 and J usage is TRBJ2-6; 11 bases are a match to TRBD1. CDR3 length: 17 amino acids. V was pared by 4 bases and J by 3 bases, with 5 bases of the junction left unmatched. Germline-derived CDR1 and CDR2 are KGHSH and LQKENI. Here the CDR3 DNA reads TGTGCCAGCTCACATGGACAGGGGGCTGGTGGGGCCAACGTCCTGACTTTC. It is translated as CASSHGQGAGGANVLTF.

The V gene is TRBV19, the J gene TRBJ1-5; the match to TRBD1 covers 7 bases. Per the germline V gene, CDR1 is LNHDA and CDR2 is SQIVND (reference sequence). This CDR3 region has 18 residues. V dropped 5 bases and J dropped 11; count of bases not matched to a gene: 24. DNA of the CDR3: TGTGCCAGTAGTCCGACTTTACCGCAGTTCAGGGGGGTCCAGGCCCAGCATTTT. This encodes CASSPTLPQFRGVQAQHF. Full variable domain (outside the CDR3, taken from reference TRBV19 and TRBJ1-5): DGGITQSPKYLFRKEGQNVTLSCEQNLNHDAMYWYRQDPGQGLRLIYYSQIVNDFQKGDIAEGYSVSREKKESFPLTVTSAQKNPTAFYLCASSPTLPQFRGVQAQHFGDGTRLSIL.

The rearrangement joins TRBV5-1 to TRBJ2-7; TRBD1 matches at 9 bases. V dropped 2 bases and J dropped 4; count of bases not matched to a gene: 7. Germline V gives CDR1 SGHRS, CDR2 YFSETQ. The CDR3 length is 15 residues. The DNA for the CDR3 is TGCGCCAGCAGCTTATTACAGGGGGCAGGGTACGAGCAGTACTTC. Translating it yields CASSLLQGAGYEQYF.